Listed below are T cell receptor beta chains from one sample, sequenced in a study of blood T cell repertoires in COVID-19. Profiling relied on immunoSEQ multiplex PCR, and the TCRdb table lists in-frame clones only, not all of them. The table has around 340,000 clones, more than 70% seen once. Material for sequencing was PBMCs or T cells enriched from blood (not recorded which). The receptors originated from a woman aged 25 to 39 who had been exposed to COVID-19. Each CDR3 is given with its conserved first and last residue. Fields, in order: V gene, J gene, clone size, D gene, CDR3 DNA, CDR3 protein. D genes are given only for firm matches. The size entry is marked missing in some rows and otherwise reads once, few, many or a size class.

TRBV21-1	TRBJ2-2	-	-	TGTGCCAGCAGCACCTCCGGACTAGTAAAAACCGGGGAGCTGTTTTTT	CASSTSGLVKTGELFF
TRBV6-4	TRBJ1-5	-	-	TGTGCCAGCAGTGACATATATAGCAATCAGCCCCAGCATTTT	CASSDIYSNQPQHF
TRBV5-1	TRBJ1-1	-	TRBD1	TGCGCCAGCAGCCCGCGGGCAGGGGGCTTAGGCACTGAAGCTTTCTTT	CASSPRAGGLGTEAFF
TRBV9	TRBJ1-5	-	TRBD1	TGTGCCAGCCTCTCCAAATCAGGTATACAGGGGGCGATTTATAGCAATCAGCCCCAGCATTTT	CASLSKSGIQGAIYSNQPQHF
TRBV5-8	TRBJ2-1	few	-	TGTGCCAGCAGCTTGAGCCTCTGGAATGAGCAGTTCTTC	CASSLSLWNEQFF
TRBV18	TRBJ1-4	-	-	TGTGCCAGCTCACTAGGGACACAGAATGAAAAACTGTTTTTT	CASSLGTQNEKLFF
TRBV7-2	TRBJ2-2	-	-	TGTGCCAGCAGCTTAGTCGGTAGCGACTCCGGGGAGCTGTTTTTT	CASSLVGSDSGELFF
TRBV5-4	TRBJ1-1	-	-	TGTGCCAGCAGCTTACGGGGTGGTACTGAAGCTTTCTTT	CASSLRGGTEAFF
TRBV7-9	TRBJ1-2	-	-	TGTGCCAGCAGGGGGGCGCTTGAATATGGCTACACCTTC	CASRGALEYGYTF
TRBV9	TRBJ1-6	few	-	TGTGCCAGCAGCCCACAAGGAGGCGATAATTCACCCCTCCACTTT	CASSPQGGDNSPLHF
TRBV7-3	TRBJ2-7	-	-	TGTGCCAGCAGCTTAGGCCAGGCTCAAAAGCAGTACTTC	CASSLGQAQKQYF
TRBV2	TRBJ2-4	-	-	TGTGCCAGCATTCCTTCGGCCAAAAACATTCAGTACTTC	CASIPSAKNIQYF
TRBV4-1	TRBJ2-3	few	-	TGCGCCAGCAGCCAAGAGGCGGGGTATACGCAGTATTTT	CASSQEAGYTQYF
TRBV19	TRBJ1-4	few	TRBD1	TGTGCCAGTAGTCCCACAAGGGACAGCCTAAAACTGTTTTTT	CASSPTRDSLKLFF
TRBV9	TRBJ1-4	-	-	TGTGCCAGCAGCCCGCAGGCCCGGGGGGCTGAAAAACTGTTTTTT	CASSPQARGAEKLFF
TRBV5-1	TRBJ2-1	-	-	TGCGCCAGCAGCTGGCACAGGGACAATGAGCAGTTCTTC	CASSWHRDNEQFF
TRBV14	TRBJ2-1	-	-	TGTGCCAGCAGCTTTCTTCCGGGTCACTCCTACAATGAGCAGTTCTTC	CASSFLPGHSYNEQFF
TRBV2	TRBJ1-1	-	-	TGTGCCAGCCCTGGGGGGGCTCGAAACACTGAAGCTTTCTTT	CASPGGARNTEAFF
TRBV5-1	TRBJ2-1	-	-	TGCGCCAGCGTCCTTTACGGGGGCAATGAGCAGTTCTTC	CASVLYGGNEQFF
TRBV12-3/TRBV12-4	TRBJ1-5	-	TRBD1	TGTGCCAGCAGTTTGACAGGGGATCAGCCCCAGCATTTT	CASSLTGDQPQHF
TRBV29-1	TRBJ2-7	once	-	TGCAGCGTACCCCAGGGCTACGAGCAGTACTTC	CSVPQGYEQYF
TRBV19	TRBJ1-2	-	-	TGTGCCAGTGGACCCGGGACTCCCATAGGCTACACCTTC	CASGPGTPIGYTF
TRBV11-3	TRBJ2-3	-	-	TGTGCCAGCAGTAAAGGGCGGGCCCCCGGCACAGATACGCAGTATTTT	CASSKGRAPGTDTQYF
TRBV25-1	TRBJ1-5	once	TRBD1	TGTGCCAGCAGTGAATTAGGGACAGGTGACAATCAGCCCCAGCATTTT	CASSELGTGDNQPQHF
TRBV29-1	TRBJ2-1	-	TRBD1	TGCAGCGTTGAGACAGGGAGACGTGGGGAGCAGTTCTTC	CSVETGRRGEQFF
TRBV25-1	TRBJ2-3	-	TRBD2	TGTGCCAGCAGTGGCCGAGGGACTAGCCCACACACAGATACGCAGTATTTT	CASSGRGTSPHTDTQYF
TRBV19	TRBJ1-5	-	TRBD1	TGTGCCACCCGGTCGACAGGGGATCTTTATAGCAATCAGCCCCAGCATTTT	CATRSTGDLYSNQPQHF
TRBV29-1	TRBJ2-1	once	TRBD2	TGCAGCGTTGATGGTTTGGGCGGGAGCTCCTACAATGAGCAGTTCTTC	CSVDGLGGSSYNEQFF
TRBV10-1	TRBJ1-1	once	-	TGCGCCAGCAGTCCTAGACGGGGGACGGGGAACACTGAAGCTTTCTTT	CASSPRRGTGNTEAFF
TRBV5-1	TRBJ2-3	-	-	TGCGCCAGTCAAAATCAGGGGCTGGTTGGAGATACGCAGTATTTT	CASQNQGLVGDTQYF
TRBV7-8	TRBJ2-1	-	TRBD2	TGTGCCAGCAGCTCTGTTGGGGGGGTCTACAATGAGCAGTTCTTC	CASSSVGGVYNEQFF
TRBV19	TRBJ1-3	once	-	TGTGCCAGTATCATATCCAGCGGGAACTCTGGAAACACCATATATTTT	CASIISSGNSGNTIYF
TRBV30	TRBJ2-2	few	TRBD1	TGTGCCTGGAATCCGAGGCTACAGGGGAGCACCGGGGAGCTGTTTTTT	CAWNPRLQGSTGELFF
TRBV10-1	TRBJ2-1	-	-	TGCGCCAGCAGTGACGCCGATGGCGGCGATGAGCAGTTCTTC	CASSDADGGDEQFF
TRBV28	TRBJ1-6	once	-	TGTGCCAGCGCCTCGACAATCACGGTATATAATTCACCCCTCCACTTT	CASASTITVYNSPLHF
TRBV29-1	TRBJ1-2	-	TRBD1	TGCAGCGTTGCCAGGGGGGACTATGGCTACACCTTC	CSVARGDYGYTF
TRBV2	TRBJ1-3	-	TRBD1	TGTGCCAGCGGGGACAGCCGAAACACCATATATTTT	CASGDSRNTIYF
TRBV5-1	TRBJ1-2	-	TRBD1	TGCGCCAGCAGCCGGGACAGCTATGGCTACACCTTC	CASSRDSYGYTF
TRBV4-1	TRBJ2-1	-	TRBD2	TGCGCCAGCAGCCAACCGTGGCTAGCGGAACAGAGCGCGGAGCAGTTCTTC	CASSQPWLAEQSAEQFF
TRBV19	TRBJ1-2	few	-	TGTGCCAGTAGTAGATCACAGGGTGCTGGCTACACCTTC	CASSRSQGAGYTF
TRBV11-2	TRBJ2-5	-	TRBD2	TGTGCCAGCAGCTTAGGAACAGCGGGAGAGCGGGAGACCCAGTACTTC	CASSLGTAGERETQYF
TRBV7-6	TRBJ2-3	-	-	TGTGCCAGCAGCTTAATGATGGGGGAGGACACAGATACGCAGTATTTT	CASSLMMGEDTDTQYF
TRBV7-2	TRBJ2-5	-	-	TGTGCCAGCAGCTTAGGGGCCAACCAAGAGACCCAGTACTTC	CASSLGANQETQYF
TRBV28	TRBJ1-2	-	-	TGTGCCAGCAGTGTGACGGAGCCCTATGGCTACACCTTC	CASSVTEPYGYTF
TRBV18	TRBJ2-1	once	TRBD2	TGTGCCAGCTCAAAATTTAGCGGGAGCCCCTCCTACAATGAGCAGTTCTTC	CASSKFSGSPSYNEQFF
TRBV5-1	TRBJ2-3	-	TRBD2	TGCGCCAGCAGTCTAGCGGGAGCCAGCACAGATACGCAGTATTTT	CASSLAGASTDTQYF
TRBV7-2	TRBJ2-1	-	-	TGTGCCAGCAGCTTAAGGCAGGGTACCCACAATGAGCAGTTCTTC	CASSLRQGTHNEQFF
TRBV6-1	TRBJ2-3	once	-	TGTGCCAGCAGTGAAGGGCAGGGAAACACAGATACGCAGTATTTT	CASSEGQGNTDTQYF
TRBV3-1/TRBV3-2	TRBJ1-1	-	-	TGTGCCAGCAGCCAAGATTGGGGGCGCATCACTGAAGCTTTCTTT	CASSQDWGRITEAFF
TRBV21-1	TRBJ1-2	once	-	TGTGCCAGCAGCCCAAAGCGAAAGGAAGCAGCTGGCTACACCTTC	CASSPKRKEAAGYTF
TRBV15	TRBJ2-1	once	-	TGTGCCACCCAGGCGGGGGCCTCTGGCAATGAGCAGTTCTTC	CATQAGASGNEQFF
TRBV18	TRBJ1-1	-	-	TGTGCCAGCTCACCAGCCCTACAAGGGGCTGGTACTGAAGCTTTCTTT	CASSPALQGAGTEAFF
TRBV29-1	TRBJ2-5	-	TRBD1	TGCAGCGTTGAAGGCCAGGGGGTGACCCAGTACTTC	CSVEGQGVTQYF